Listed below are T cell receptor beta chains from one sample, sequenced in a study of cytomegalovirus exposure and HLA in healthy donors. Here immunoSEQ multiplex PCR was the method, and the copy in TCRdb shows in-frame clones only, minus some. The sample contains 150,000 or so clones, approximately 78% of which appear only once. The sample was PBMCs. All receptors come from a human donor in good health. The CDR3 runs from the conserved cysteine through the conserved F or W. The D gene is left open where the match is weak. Expanded clones get a size class; other rows say once, few or many, or leave the size out.

size	D	V	J	DNA	CDR3
NA	TRBD1	TRBV4-3	TRBJ2-1	TGCGCCAGCAGCCAAGACAGCCTTCGCACAGGGGGCGCGGAGAATGAGCAGTTCTTC	CASSQDSLRTGGAENEQFF
NA	TRBD2	TRBV5-4	TRBJ2-3	TGTGCCAGCTCCCGGGGAGGGGATTGGGCAGATACGCAGTATTTT	CASSRGGDWADTQYF
NA	TRBD1	TRBV6-5	TRBJ1-1	TGTGCCAGCAGTTACTTACAGGGGCTCGCTGAAGCTTTCTTT	CASSYLQGLAEAFF
few	NA	TRBV6-1	TRBJ2-1	TGTGCCAGCAGTGAGGACACTACCAGCTCCTACAATGAGCAGTTCTTC	CASSEDTTSSYNEQFF
few	NA	TRBV5-6	TRBJ1-2	TGTGCCAGCAGCTTGATAGGACAAGACTATGGCTACACCTTC	CASSLIGQDYGYTF
many	NA	TRBV4-3	TRBJ1-1	TGCGCCAGCAGCCAAGATTTTCAGGGAATCACTGAAGCTTTCTTT	CASSQDFQGITEAFF
NA	NA	TRBV19	TRBJ1-1	TGTGCCAGTACTGCGGGAGGGGGGTGGACTGAAGCTTTCTTT	CASTAGGGWTEAFF
NA	NA	TRBV19	TRBJ1-1	TGTGCCACCTTCAGGGAGGGGTGGACTGAAGCTTTCTTT	CATFREGWTEAFF
NA	TRBD1	TRBV13	TRBJ2-7	TGTGCCAGCAGCCCGTTGACAGGGTTTTCCTACGAGCAGTACTTC	CASSPLTGFSYEQYF
NA	TRBD1	TRBV18	TRBJ2-7	TGTGCCAGCTCACCGGCCGGGGCAGGGGGATTCTACGAGCAGTACTTC	CASSPAGAGGFYEQYF
NA	NA	TRBV9	TRBJ2-1	TGTGCCAGCAGCCCCTATGGGGGCCCTAGCTCCTACAATGAGCAGTTCTTC	CASSPYGGPSSYNEQFF
few	NA	TRBV4-1	TRBJ2-4	TGCGCCAGCAGCCGCAGGGGTCTGGTCTTGGCCAAAAACATTCAGTACTTC	CASSRRGLVLAKNIQYF
NA	NA	TRBV5-1	TRBJ2-3	TGCGCCAGCAGCTTGGGAGATAGCACAGATACGCAGTATTTT	CASSLGDSTDTQYF
NA	TRBD1	TRBV28	TRBJ1-5	TGTGCCAGCAGTTTAGGAGGGGGCCACAATCAGCCCCAGCATTTT	CASSLGGGHNQPQHF
NA	NA	TRBV6-5	TRBJ2-3	TGTGCCAGCAGTTTCCGTTCCGAGTCAAGCACAGATACGCAGTATTTT	CASSFRSESSTDTQYF
few	TRBD1	TRBV19	TRBJ1-5	TGTGCCAGTAGTGCAGACAGGGCAGGGAATCAGCCCCAGCATTTT	CASSADRAGNQPQHF
NA	TRBD2	TRBV27	TRBJ2-3	TGTGCCAGCAAATCGGGACTAGCGGATAGCACAGATACGCAGTATTTT	CASKSGLADSTDTQYF
once	NA	TRBV7-3	TRBJ2-7	TGTGCCAGCAGCTTAAGTGGCGGCAGGGTCTACGAGCAGTACTTC	CASSLSGGRVYEQYF
NA	NA	TRBV6-1	TRBJ2-2	TGTGCCGCTTACCCAGGGGAGTGGGGGGAGCTGTTTTTT	CAAYPGEWGELFF
NA	NA	TRBV27	TRBJ1-3	TGTGCCAGCAGTTTAGGGAACAGGGCGGGAAACACCATATATTTT	CASSLGNRAGNTIYF
once	TRBD2	TRBV30	TRBJ2-2	TGTGCCTCGGGGGGGGGAACGAACACCGGGGAGCTGTTTTTT	CASGGGTNTGELFF
NA	NA	TRBV15	TRBJ1-2	TGTGCCACCAGCAGAGTGCAGGGGTATGACTATGGCTACACCTTC	CATSRVQGYDYGYTF
NA	NA	TRBV4-1	TRBJ2-2	TGCGCCAGCAGCCAAGTAGCAGAGGGCCGGGAGCTGTTTTTT	CASSQVAEGRELFF
NA	NA	TRBV5-6	TRBJ1-1	TGTGCCAGCAGCTTAGGGGGGGGAGCTTTCTTT	CASSLGGGAFF
NA	NA	TRBV9	TRBJ1-4	TGTGCCAGCAGCGTAGACCCGACAGCAAATGAAAAACTGTTTTTT	CASSVDPTANEKLFF
few	TRBD2	TRBV9	TRBJ2-6	TGTGCCAGCCGGGGGGTAGGGGCCAACGTCCTGACTTTC	CASRGVGANVLTF
NA	TRBD1	TRBV28	TRBJ1-2	TGTGCCAGCAGTTTTTCGGACAGGGCTGGCTACACCTTC	CASSFSDRAGYTF
NA	NA	TRBV7-3	TRBJ2-7	TGTGCCAGCAGCTTATCCCCTAAGTACGAGCAGTACTTC	CASSLSPKYEQYF
NA	NA	TRBV27	TRBJ1-2	TGTGCCAGCACCGATGGGGCGACGGGCTATGGCTACACCTTC	CASTDGATGYGYTF
NA	NA	TRBV6-1	TRBJ1-1	TGTGCCAGCAGAAAAGGGGAAATGAACACTGAAGCTTTCTTT	CASRKGEMNTEAFF
NA	TRBD2	TRBV27	TRBJ2-7	TGTGCCAGCACCGCGGGGGGGGAGCAGTACTTC	CASTAGGEQYF
once	TRBD1	TRBV2	TRBJ1-5	TGTGCCAGCAGTGGACAGGGACCCAATCAGCCCCAGCATTTT	CASSGQGPNQPQHF
few	TRBD2	TRBV20-1	TRBJ2-5	TGCAGTGCTCGGGGGGAGGAGACCCAGTACTTC	CSARGEETQYF
NA	NA	TRBV7-9	TRBJ1-4	TGTGCCAGCAGCTTATATCGGGGAAGGACTAATGAAAAACTGTTTTTT	CASSLYRGRTNEKLFF
NA	NA	TRBV5-1	TRBJ1-2	TGCGCCAGCAGCGATACAGGGTCGCAAAGCTATGGCTACACCTTC	CASSDTGSQSYGYTF
few	NA	TRBV6-5	TRBJ2-3	TGTGCCAGCAGTTACGCGGGGCCCGTCACAGATACGCAGTATTTT	CASSYAGPVTDTQYF
NA	TRBD2	TRBV25-1	TRBJ2-1	TGTGCCAGCAGTTTAGCGGGGGGCCCCGGCCTTTACAATGAGCAGTTCTTC	CASSLAGGPGLYNEQFF
NA	TRBD2	TRBV6-5	TRBJ2-7	TGTGCCAGCCAGCCCTTAGTGGGGGGGGGTGAGCAGTACTTC	CASQPLVGGGEQYF
NA	NA	TRBV5-1	TRBJ1-1	TGCGCCAGCAGCATTGACAGGAAAGGGACTGAAGCTTTCTTT	CASSIDRKGTEAFF
NA	NA	TRBV29-1	TRBJ1-4	TGCAGCGTTGACCCTGGCACGGGAGGGAATGAAAAACTGTTTTTT	CSVDPGTGGNEKLFF
NA	NA	TRBV6-6	TRBJ1-6	TGTGCCAGCAGTTACTCGGCAGATAATTCACCCCTCCACTTT	CASSYSADNSPLHF
NA	NA	TRBV30	TRBJ2-3	TGTGCCTGGATGGCCCTAGCAGAACCTCCCTCTAGCACAGATACGCAGTATTTT	CAWMALAEPPSSTDTQYF
few	TRBD1	TRBV12-5	TRBJ2-7	TGTGCTAGTGGTCCTCGGACAGGTAATTACTACGAGCAGTACTTC	CASGPRTGNYYEQYF
NA	NA	TRBV5-4	TRBJ1-2	TGTGCCAGCAGCTTGGAGGCGGTGGGTTCTAACTATGGCTACACCTTC	CASSLEAVGSNYGYTF
NA	TRBD1	TRBV18	TRBJ2-2	TGTGCCAGCTCACCACGAGCTGGAACAGGGGGCACCGGGGAGCTGTTTTTT	CASSPRAGTGGTGELFF